What follows is one T cell receptor beta chain and its context. The target antigen is unknown. This sample is drawn from a study of T cell responses to AZD1222 COVID-19 vaccine. On the study more broadly: Researchers grouped second doses given at about 4 or about 12 weeks into one pool.

Study-level points and caveats: Spike-specific TCR breadth and depth rose after two AZD1222 doses. Seropositivity was recorded at baseline in only six AZD1222 recipients. Clonal diversity was possibly underestimated, and the donors were mostly white British, with more females.

TCRdb's table, derived via immunoSEQ multiplex PCR, lists solely in-frame clones and lacks some. The table includes around 120,000 clones, approximately 83% detected once. The CDR3 spans 17 residues. Germline lookup yields CDR1 SEHNR and CDR2 FQNEAQ (reference sequence). The V end was cut by 6 bases, the J end by 1 base, with 22 bases between. This specimen was peripheral blood, taken on day 0 of AZD1222 vaccination. V and J are TRBV7-9 and TRBJ2-7, with a tentative D call TRBD2 (7 bases). This clonotype was sampled from an adult in good health. This CDR3 reads CASSLTLGGGPSYEQYF. The CDR3 DNA reads as TGTGCCAGCAGTTTAACCCTAGGGGGGGGCCCGTCCTACGAGCAGTACTTC.